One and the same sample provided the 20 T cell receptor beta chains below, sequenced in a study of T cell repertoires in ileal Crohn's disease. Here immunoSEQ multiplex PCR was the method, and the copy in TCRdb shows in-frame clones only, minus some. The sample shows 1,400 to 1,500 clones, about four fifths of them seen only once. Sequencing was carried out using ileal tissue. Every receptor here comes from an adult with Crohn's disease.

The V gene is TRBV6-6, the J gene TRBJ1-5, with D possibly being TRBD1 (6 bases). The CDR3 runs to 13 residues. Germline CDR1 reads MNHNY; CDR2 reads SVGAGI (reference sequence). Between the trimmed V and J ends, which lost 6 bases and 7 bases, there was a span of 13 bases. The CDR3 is CASSLGQWQPQHF. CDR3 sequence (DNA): TGTGCCAGCAGCTTGGGACAATGGCAGCCCCAGCATTTT.

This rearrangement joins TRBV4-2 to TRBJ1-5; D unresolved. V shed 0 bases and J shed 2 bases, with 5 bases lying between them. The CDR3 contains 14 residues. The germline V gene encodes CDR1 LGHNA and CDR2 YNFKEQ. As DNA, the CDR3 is TGTGCCAGCAGCCAAGATTATCGCAATCAGCCCCAGCATTTT. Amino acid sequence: CASSQDYRNQPQHF.

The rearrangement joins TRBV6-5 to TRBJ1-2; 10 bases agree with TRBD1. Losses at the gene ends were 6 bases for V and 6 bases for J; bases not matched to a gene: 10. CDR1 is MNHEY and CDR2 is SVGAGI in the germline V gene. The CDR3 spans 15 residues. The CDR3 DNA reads TGTGCCAGCAGAAGGGGGACAGGGGCGGACAATGGCTACACCTTC. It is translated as CASRRGTGADNGYTF.

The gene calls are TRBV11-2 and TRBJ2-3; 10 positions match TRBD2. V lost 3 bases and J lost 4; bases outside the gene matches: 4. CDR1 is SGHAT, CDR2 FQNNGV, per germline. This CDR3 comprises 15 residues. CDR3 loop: CASSFRTSGSDTQYF. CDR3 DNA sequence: TGTGCCAGCAGCTTCCGGACTAGCGGTTCAGATACGCAGTATTTT.

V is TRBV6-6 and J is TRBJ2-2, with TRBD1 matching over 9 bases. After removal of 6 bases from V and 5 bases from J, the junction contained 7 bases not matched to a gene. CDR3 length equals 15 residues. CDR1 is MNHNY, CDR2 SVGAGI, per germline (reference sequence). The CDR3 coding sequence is TGTGCCAGCAGCCCACAGGGGGCGGGGACCGGGGAGCTGTTTTTT. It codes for CASSPQGAGTGELFF.

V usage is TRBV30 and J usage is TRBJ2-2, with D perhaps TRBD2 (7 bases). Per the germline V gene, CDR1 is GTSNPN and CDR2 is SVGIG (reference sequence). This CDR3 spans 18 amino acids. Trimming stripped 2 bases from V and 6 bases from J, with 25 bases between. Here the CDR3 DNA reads TGTGCCTGGAGTCTGGTGTATAGGTCGATCGGGGGGCCCGGGGAGCTGTTTTTT. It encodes CAWSLVYRSIGGPGELFF.

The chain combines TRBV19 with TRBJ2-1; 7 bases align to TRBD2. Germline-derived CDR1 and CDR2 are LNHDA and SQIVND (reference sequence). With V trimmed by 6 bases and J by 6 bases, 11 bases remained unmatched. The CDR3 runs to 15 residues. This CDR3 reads CASSPSGIRANEQFF. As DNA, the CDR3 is TGTGCCAGTAGCCCGAGCGGGATTAGGGCCAATGAGCAGTTCTTC.

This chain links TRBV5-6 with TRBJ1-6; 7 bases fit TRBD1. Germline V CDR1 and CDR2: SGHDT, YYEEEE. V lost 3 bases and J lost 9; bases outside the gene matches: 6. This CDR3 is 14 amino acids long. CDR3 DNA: TGTGCCAGCAGCTGGAGACAGGGAGGTTCACCCCTCCACTTT. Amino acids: CASSWRQGGSPLHF.

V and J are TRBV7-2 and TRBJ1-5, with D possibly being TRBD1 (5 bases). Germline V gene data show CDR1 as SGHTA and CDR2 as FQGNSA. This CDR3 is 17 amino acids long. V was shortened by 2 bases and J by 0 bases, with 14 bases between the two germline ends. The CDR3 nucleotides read TGTGCCAGCAGCTTAAGTCGGGGGGTCAATAGCAATCAGCCCCAGCATTTT. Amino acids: CASSLSRGVNSNQPQHF.

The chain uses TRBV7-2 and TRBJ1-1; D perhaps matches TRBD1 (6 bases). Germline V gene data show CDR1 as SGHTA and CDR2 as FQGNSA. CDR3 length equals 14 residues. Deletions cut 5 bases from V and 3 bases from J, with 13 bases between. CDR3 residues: CASSIGGQYTEAFF. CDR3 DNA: TGTGCCAGCAGCATCGGAGGACAGTACACTGAAGCTTTCTTT. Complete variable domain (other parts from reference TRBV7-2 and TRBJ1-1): GAGVSQSPSNKVTEKGKDVELRCDPISGHTALYWYRQSLGQGLEFLIYFQGNSAPDKSGLPSDRFSAERTGGSVSTLTIQRTQQEDSAVYLCASSIGGQYTEAFFGQGTRLTVV.

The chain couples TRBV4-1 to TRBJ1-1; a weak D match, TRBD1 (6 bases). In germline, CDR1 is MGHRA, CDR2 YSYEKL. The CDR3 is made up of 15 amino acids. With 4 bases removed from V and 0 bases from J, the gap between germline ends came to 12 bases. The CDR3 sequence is CASSPHDRLNTEAFF. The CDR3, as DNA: TGCGCCAGCAGCCCCCACGACAGGCTGAACACTGAAGCTTTCTTT.

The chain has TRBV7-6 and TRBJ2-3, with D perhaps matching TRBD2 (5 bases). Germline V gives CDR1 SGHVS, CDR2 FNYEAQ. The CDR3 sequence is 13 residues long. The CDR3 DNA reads TGTGCATCAAGGGAGTCGAGCACAGATACGCAGTATTTT. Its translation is CASRESSTDTQYF.

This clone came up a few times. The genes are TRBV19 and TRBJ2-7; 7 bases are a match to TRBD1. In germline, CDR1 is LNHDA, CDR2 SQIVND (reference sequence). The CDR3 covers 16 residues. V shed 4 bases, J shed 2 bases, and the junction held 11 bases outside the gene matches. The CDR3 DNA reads TGTGCCAGTAGTACCTTTCACAGGGGTGGGACCTACGAGCAGTACTTC. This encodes CASSTFHRGGTYEQYF.

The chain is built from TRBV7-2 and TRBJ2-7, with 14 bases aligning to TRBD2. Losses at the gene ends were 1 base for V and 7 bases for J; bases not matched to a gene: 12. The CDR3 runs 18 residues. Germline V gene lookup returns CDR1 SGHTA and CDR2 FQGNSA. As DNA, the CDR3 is TGTGCCAGCAGCTTAGTTGGGACTAGCGGGGGTCTAAGTGGGGAGCAGTACTTC. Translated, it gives CASSLVGTSGGLSGEQYF.

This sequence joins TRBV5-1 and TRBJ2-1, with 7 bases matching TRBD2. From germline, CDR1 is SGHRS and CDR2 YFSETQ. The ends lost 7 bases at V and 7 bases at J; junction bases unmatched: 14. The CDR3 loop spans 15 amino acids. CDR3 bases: TGCGCCAGCCTTGAGGGGCGGGGGTTCCAAAATGAGCAGTTCTTC. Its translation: CASLEGRGFQNEQFF.

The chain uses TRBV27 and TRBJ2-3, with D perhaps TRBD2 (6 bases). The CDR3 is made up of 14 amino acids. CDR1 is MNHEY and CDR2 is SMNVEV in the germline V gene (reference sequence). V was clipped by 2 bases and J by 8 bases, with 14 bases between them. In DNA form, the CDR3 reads TGTGCCAGCAGTTTAGTTCGGGAGCACGGTACGCAGTATTTT. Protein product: CASSLVREHGTQYF.

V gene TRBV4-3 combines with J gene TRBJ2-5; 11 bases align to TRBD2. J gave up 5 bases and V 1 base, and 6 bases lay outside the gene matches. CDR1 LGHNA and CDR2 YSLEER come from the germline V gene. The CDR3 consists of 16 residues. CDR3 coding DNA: TGCGCCAGCAGCCAAGTGGTAGCGGGGGGGCTGGAGACCCAGTACTTC. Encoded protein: CASSQVVAGGLETQYF.

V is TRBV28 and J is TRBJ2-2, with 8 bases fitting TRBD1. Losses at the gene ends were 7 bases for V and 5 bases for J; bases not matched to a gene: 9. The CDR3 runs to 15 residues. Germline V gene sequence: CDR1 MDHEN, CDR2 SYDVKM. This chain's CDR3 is CASTTGTGHTGELFF. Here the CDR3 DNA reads TGTGCCAGCACAACAGGGACAGGCCATACCGGGGAGCTGTTTTTT.

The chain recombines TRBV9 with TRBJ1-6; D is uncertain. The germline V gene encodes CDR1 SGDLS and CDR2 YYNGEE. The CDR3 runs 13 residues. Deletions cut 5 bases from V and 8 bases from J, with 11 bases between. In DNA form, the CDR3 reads TGTGCCAGCAGTAGCCAGTCTTATTCACCCCTCCACTTT. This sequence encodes CASSSQSYSPLHF.

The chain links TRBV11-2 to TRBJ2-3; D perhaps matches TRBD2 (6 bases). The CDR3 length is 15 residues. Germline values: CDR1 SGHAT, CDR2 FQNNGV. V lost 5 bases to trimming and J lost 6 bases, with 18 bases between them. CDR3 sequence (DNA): TGTGCCAGCAGCCCCTTTTGGGGGAGGTTGGATACGCAGTATTTT. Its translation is CASSPFWGRLDTQYF.